Sequencing of this T cell receptor beta chain was carried out in a study of cytomegalovirus exposure and HLA in healthy donors. Study in general: Earlier sequencing of about 179 million T cells yielded 100 million to 140 million unique TCR beta sequences. Within an early data release were approximately 85 million unique TCRs drawn from HLA-typed donors. Just over 80% of several hundred genotyped donors fell in the Caucasian-associated ancestry cluster.

13 Jbeta primers and 60 Vbeta primers were used for the PCR. Sequenced by immunoSEQ multiplex PCR; TCRdb stores in-frame clones only, minus some. The table lists under 250,000 clones, about 83% of them singletons. Germline values: CDR1 MNHEY, CDR2 SVGAGI. CDR3 length: 15 residues. Trimming took 2 bases from V and 11 from J; bases not matched to a gene: 12. This TCR came from a human donor in good health. The rearrangement links TRBV6-5 to TRBJ1-1, with 9 bases fitting TRBD1. The sequenced material came from PBMCs. DNA of the CDR3: TGTGCCAGCAGTTACGGGACAGGGAGGGTTGAGCGGGCTTTCTTT. Translating it yields CASSYGTGRVERAFF.